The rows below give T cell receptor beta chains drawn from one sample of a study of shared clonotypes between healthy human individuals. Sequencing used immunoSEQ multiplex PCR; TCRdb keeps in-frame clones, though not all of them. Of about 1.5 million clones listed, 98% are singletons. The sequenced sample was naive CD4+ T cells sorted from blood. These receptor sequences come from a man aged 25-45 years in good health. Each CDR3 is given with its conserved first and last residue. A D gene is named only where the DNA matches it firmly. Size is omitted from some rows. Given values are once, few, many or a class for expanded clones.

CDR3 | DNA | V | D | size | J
CASSPELDTEAFF | TGCGCCAGCAGTCCAGAGCTGGACACTGAAGCTTTCTTT | TRBV5-1 | - | - | TRBJ1-1
CASSSSGSLDTQYF | TGTGCCAGCAGCTCTAGCGGGAGCTTGGATACGCAGTATTTT | TRBV9 | TRBD2 | - | TRBJ2-3
CASSSRTSGSYEQYF | TGTGCCAGCAGTTCCCGGACTAGCGGATCCTACGAGCAGTACTTC | TRBV6-6 | TRBD2 | - | TRBJ2-7
CASSLTRGAGKVDTQYF | TGTGCCAGCAGCTTAACGCGAGGAGCGGGGAAGGTGGATACGCAGTATTTT | TRBV7-2 | TRBD2 | - | TRBJ2-3
CASSGTSGRLRNEQYF | TGTGCCAGCAGTGGGACTAGCGGGAGGCTCAGGAACGAGCAGTACTTC | TRBV28 | TRBD2 | - | TRBJ2-7
CASTPLDRAPSGNTIYF | TGTGCCAGCACCCCTCTTGACAGGGCCCCCTCGGGAAACACCATATATTTT | TRBV18 | TRBD1 | once | TRBJ1-3
CASSPVMANQETQYF | TGTGCCAGCTCACCAGTGATGGCAAACCAAGAGACCCAGTACTTC | TRBV18 | - | - | TRBJ2-5
CASSPQFGGTVSYEQYF | TGTGCCAGCAGTCCCCAATTTGGCGGGACGGTCTCCTACGAGCAGTACTTC | TRBV27 | - | - | TRBJ2-7
CASSTKKGTGVEQYF | TGTGCCAGTAGTACAAAGAAGGGGACAGGGGTCGAGCAGTACTTC | TRBV19 | TRBD1 | - | TRBJ2-7
CASSFTTAEQFF | TGCGCCAGCAGCTTCACTACGGCTGAGCAGTTCTTC | TRBV5-1 | - | - | TRBJ2-1
CASSVTSGGTDTQYF | TGTGCCAGCAGCGTAACAAGCGGGGGGACAGATACGCAGTATTTT | TRBV9 | TRBD2 | - | TRBJ2-3
CASSLGENEQFF | TGTGCCAGCAGCTTGGGTGAGAATGAGCAGTTCTTC | TRBV5-5 | - | - | TRBJ2-1
CASSRDRFQGGNQPQHF | TGTGCCAGTAGTAGGGACAGGTTCCAGGGGGGCAATCAGCCCCAGCATTTT | TRBV19 | TRBD1 | - | TRBJ1-5
CASSVQAGGPGTDTQYF | TGTGCCAGCAGCGTCCAAGCGGGAGGGCCGGGCACAGATACGCAGTATTTT | TRBV9 | TRBD2 | - | TRBJ2-3
CASSPTGITNYGYTF | TGTGCCAGCAGCCCGACAGGGATTACTAACTATGGCTACACCTTC | TRBV5-6 | TRBD1 | once | TRBJ1-2
CASSLVGEQYF | TGCGCCAGCAGCTTGGTCGGGGAGCAGTACTTC | TRBV5-1 | - | - | TRBJ2-7
CASSRQGSSYEQYF | TGTGCCAGCAGCCGACAGGGGAGCTCCTACGAGCAGTACTTC | TRBV27 | TRBD1 | - | TRBJ2-7
CASGSTDAYNEQFF | TGTGCTAGTGGTTCGACGGATGCTTACAATGAGCAGTTCTTC | TRBV12-5 | - | - | TRBJ2-1
CASSEYLARGYEKLFF | TGTGCCAGCAGTGAATATCTGGCCAGGGGGTACGAAAAACTGTTTTTT | TRBV25-1 | TRBD1 | - | TRBJ1-4
CASSRRTGREQYF | TGTGCCAGCAGCCGAAGGACGGGTCGCGAGCAGTACTTC | TRBV7-9 | - | - | TRBJ2-7
CASSFSRGGTEAFF | TGTGCCAGCAGCTTCAGTAGGGGAGGCACTGAAGCTTTCTTT | TRBV7-2 | - | - | TRBJ1-1
CASSLPLGDSYEQYF | TGTGCCAGCAGCCTCCCCCTCGGGGATAGCTACGAGCAGTACTTC | TRBV7-2 | - | - | TRBJ2-7
CASSLGPNNEQFF | TGTGCCAGCAGCCTCGGACCCAACAATGAGCAGTTCTTC | TRBV7-3 | - | - | TRBJ2-1
CASSPPGQGTDTQYF | TGTGCCAGCAGTCCCCCCGGACAGGGCACAGATACGCAGTATTTT | TRBV6-6 | TRBD1 | - | TRBJ2-3